What follows describes a single T cell receptor beta chain. What it binds is not known. This specimen comes from a study of cytomegalovirus exposure and HLA in healthy donors. In the study overall: T cells numbering some 170 million yielded approximately 120 million unique TCR beta sequences in an earlier analysis.

Regarding the study as a whole: Some V segments, TRBV6-2 and TRBV6-3 among them, were indistinguishable and were therefore excluded.

Amplification used 60 Vbeta primers and 13 Jbeta primers. Per the authors' pipeline: In a later analysis, 8.5 million to 14 million of 65 million to 90 million unique beta chains occurred in at least two donors. Libraries were prepared by immunoSEQ multiplex PCR; TCRdb keeps only in-frame clonotypes and omits some of them. V, J and clone size are those of that table, while D and trimming were read from the DNA. The table lists about 120,000 clones, about 72% of them singletons. The germline V gene has CDR1 LNHDA and CDR2 SQIVND (reference sequence). Trimming left V 11 bases short and J 4 bases short, with 12 bases between. The CDR3 runs 12 residues.

The chain joins TRBV19 to TRBJ1-5; tentatively, D is TRBD1 (5 bases). This sequence originates from a man aged 25 to 45 in good health and CMV-seropositive. The sequencing input was PBMCs. The CDR3 nucleotides read TGTGCCTCCTTTGGGGGGAATCAGCCCCAGCATTTT. This codes for CASFGGNQPQHF.